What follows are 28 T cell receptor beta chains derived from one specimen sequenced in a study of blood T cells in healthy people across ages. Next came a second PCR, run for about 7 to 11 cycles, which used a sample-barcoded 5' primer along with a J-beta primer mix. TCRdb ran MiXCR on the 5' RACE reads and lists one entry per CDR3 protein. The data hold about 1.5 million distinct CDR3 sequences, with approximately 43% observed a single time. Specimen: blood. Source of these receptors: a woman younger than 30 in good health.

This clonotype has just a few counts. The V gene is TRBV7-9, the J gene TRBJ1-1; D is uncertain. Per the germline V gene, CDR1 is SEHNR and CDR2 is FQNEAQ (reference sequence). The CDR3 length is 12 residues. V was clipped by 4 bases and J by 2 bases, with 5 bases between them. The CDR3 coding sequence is TGTGCCAGCAGCTCCCATAACACTGAAGCTTTCTTT. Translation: CASSSHNTEAFF.

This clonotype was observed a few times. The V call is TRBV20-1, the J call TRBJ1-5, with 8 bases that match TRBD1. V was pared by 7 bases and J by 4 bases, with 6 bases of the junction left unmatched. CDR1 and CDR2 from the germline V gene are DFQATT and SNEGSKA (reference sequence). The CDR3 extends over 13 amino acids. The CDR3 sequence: CSGQQGGNQPQHF. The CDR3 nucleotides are TGCAGTGGCCAACAGGGGGGGAATCAGCCCCAGCATTTT.

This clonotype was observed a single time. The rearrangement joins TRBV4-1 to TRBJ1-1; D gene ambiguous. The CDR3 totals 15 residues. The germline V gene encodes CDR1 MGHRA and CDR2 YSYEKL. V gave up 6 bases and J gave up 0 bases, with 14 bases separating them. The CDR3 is CASRDSGYMNTEAFF. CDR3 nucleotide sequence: TGCGCCAGCAGAGATTCAGGCTACATGAACACTGAAGCTTTCTTT.

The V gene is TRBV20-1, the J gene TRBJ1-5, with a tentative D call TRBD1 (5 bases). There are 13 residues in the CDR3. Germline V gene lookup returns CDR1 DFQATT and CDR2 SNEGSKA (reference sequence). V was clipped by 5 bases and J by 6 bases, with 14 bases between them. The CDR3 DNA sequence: TGCAGTGCTCGACCCGGGGGGAGTCAGCCCCAGCATTTT. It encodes CSARPGGSQPQHF.

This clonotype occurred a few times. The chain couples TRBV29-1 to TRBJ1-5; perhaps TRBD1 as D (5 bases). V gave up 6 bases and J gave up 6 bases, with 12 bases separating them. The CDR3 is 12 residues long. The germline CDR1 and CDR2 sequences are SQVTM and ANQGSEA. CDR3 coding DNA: TGCAGCGTACCCGGGGGGTTTCAGCCCCAGCATTTT. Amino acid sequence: CSVPGGFQPQHF.

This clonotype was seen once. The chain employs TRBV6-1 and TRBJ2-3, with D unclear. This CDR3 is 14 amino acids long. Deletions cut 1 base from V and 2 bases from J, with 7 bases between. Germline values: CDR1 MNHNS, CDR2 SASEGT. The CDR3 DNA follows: TGTGCCAGCAGTGAAGACGCCCTCACAGATACGCAGTATTTT. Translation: CASSEDALTDTQYF.

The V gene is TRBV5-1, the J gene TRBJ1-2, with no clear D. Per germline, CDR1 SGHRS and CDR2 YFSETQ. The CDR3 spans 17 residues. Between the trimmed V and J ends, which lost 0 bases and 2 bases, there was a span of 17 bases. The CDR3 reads CASSLVGPIDWNYGYTF. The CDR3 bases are TGCGCCAGCAGCTTGGTTGGACCGATAGATTGGAACTATGGCTACACCTTC. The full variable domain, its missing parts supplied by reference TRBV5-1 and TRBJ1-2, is KAGVTQTPRYLIKTRGQQVTLSCSPISGHRSVSWYQQTPGQGLQFLFEYFSETQRNKGNFPGRFSGRQFSNSRSEMNVSTLELGDSALYLCASSLVGPIDWNYGYTFGSGTRLTVV.

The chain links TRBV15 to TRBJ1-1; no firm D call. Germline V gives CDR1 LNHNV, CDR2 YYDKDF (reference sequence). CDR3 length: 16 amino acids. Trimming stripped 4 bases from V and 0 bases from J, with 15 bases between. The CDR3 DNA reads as TGTGCCACCAGCAAACCGCGACCAACCCTGAACACTGAAGCTTTCTTT. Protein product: CATSKPRPTLNTEAFF.

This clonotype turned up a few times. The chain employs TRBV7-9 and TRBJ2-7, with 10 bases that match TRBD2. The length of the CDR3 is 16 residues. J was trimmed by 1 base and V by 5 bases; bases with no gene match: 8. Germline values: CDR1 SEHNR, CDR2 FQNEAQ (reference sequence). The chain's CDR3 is CASSDPGLANSYEQYF. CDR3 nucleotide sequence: TGTGCCAGCAGCGATCCGGGACTAGCGAATTCCTACGAGCAGTACTTC.

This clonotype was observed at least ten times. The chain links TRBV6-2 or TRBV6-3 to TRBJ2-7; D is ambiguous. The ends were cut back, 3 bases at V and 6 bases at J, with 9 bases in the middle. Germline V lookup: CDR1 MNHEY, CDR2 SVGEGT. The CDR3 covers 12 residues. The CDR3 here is CASSYSSREQYF. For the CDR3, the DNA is TGTGCCAGCAGTTATTCCAGCCGCGAGCAGTACTTC.

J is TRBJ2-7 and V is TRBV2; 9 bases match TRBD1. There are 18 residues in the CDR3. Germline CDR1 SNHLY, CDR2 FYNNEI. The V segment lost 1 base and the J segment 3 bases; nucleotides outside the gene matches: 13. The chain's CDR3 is CASSEVGLGTGRFYEQYF. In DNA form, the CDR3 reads TGTGCCAGCAGTGAAGTCGGGCTCGGGACAGGGAGGTTCTACGAGCAGTACTTC.

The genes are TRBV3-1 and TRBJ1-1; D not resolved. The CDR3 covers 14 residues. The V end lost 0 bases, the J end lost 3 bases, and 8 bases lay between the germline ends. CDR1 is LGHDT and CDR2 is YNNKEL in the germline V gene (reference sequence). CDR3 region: CASSQDLSDTEAFF. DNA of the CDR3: TGTGCCAGCAGCCAAGATCTTTCCGACACTGAAGCTTTCTTT.

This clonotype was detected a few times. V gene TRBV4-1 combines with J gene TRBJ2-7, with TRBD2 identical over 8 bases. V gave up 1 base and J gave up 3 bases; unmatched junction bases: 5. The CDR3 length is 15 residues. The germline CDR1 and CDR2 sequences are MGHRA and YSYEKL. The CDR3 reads CASSQAGLVLYEQYF. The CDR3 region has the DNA TGCGCCAGCAGCCAAGCGGGACTAGTCCTCTACGAGCAGTACTTC.

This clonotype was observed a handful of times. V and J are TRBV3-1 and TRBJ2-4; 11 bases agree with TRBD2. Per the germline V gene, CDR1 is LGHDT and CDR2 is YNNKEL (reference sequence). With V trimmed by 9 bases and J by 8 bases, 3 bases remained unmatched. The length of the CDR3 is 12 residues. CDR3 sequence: CASTSGSYIQYF. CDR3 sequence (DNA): TGTGCCAGTACTAGCGGGAGTTACATTCAGTACTTC.

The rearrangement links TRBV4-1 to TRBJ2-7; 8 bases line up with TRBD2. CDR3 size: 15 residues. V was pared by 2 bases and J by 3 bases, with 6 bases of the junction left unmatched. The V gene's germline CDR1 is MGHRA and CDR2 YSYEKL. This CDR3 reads CASSQTGTSHYEQYF. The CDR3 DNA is TGCGCCAGCAGCCAAACCGGGACTAGTCACTACGAGCAGTACTTC.

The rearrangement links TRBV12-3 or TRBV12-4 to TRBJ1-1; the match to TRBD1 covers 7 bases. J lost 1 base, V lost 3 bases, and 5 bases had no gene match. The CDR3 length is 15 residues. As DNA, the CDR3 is TGTGCCAGCAGTTTTAGCCACAGGGGGAACACTGAAGCTTTCTTT. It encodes CASSFSHRGNTEAFF.

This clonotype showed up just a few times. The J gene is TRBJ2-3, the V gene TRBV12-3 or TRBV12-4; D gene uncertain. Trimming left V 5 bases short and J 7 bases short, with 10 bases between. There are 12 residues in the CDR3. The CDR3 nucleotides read TGTGCCAGCAGTCCCGTCGCTCATACGCAGTATTTT. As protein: CASSPVAHTQYF.

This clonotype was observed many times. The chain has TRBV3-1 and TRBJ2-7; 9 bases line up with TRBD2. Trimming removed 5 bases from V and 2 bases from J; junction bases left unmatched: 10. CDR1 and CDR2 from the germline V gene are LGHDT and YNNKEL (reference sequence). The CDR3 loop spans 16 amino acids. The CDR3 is CASSSPDSGSTYEQYF. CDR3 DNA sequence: TGTGCCAGCAGCTCTCCGGATAGCGGGAGTACCTACGAGCAGTACTTC.

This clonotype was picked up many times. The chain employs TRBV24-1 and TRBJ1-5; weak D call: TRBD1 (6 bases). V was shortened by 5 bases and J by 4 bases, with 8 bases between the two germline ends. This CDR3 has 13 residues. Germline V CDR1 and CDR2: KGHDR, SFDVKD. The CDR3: CATSAQGNQPQHF. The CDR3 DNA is TGTGCCACCAGTGCACAGGGAAATCAGCCCCAGCATTTT.

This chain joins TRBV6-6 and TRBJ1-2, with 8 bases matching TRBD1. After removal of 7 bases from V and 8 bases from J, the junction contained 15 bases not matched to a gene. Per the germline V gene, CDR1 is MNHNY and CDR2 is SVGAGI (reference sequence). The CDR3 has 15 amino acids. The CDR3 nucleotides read TGTGCCAGCAATGACGAAGTGACAGGGGTTAGGGGCTACACCTTC. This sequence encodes CASNDEVTGVRGYTF.

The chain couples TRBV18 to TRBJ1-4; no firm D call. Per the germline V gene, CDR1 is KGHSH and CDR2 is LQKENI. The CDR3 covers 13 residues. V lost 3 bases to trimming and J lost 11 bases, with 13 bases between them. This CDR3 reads CASSPESRQKLFF. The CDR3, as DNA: TGTGCCAGCTCACCGGAGTCCCGGCAGAAACTGTTTTTT.

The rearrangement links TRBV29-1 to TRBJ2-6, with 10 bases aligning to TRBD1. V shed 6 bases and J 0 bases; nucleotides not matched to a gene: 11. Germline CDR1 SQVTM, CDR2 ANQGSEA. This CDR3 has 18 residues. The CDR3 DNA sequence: TGCAGCGTGGCCGGGACAGGGGAAAAATACTCTGGGGCCAACGTCCTGACTTTC. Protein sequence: CSVAGTGEKYSGANVLTF.

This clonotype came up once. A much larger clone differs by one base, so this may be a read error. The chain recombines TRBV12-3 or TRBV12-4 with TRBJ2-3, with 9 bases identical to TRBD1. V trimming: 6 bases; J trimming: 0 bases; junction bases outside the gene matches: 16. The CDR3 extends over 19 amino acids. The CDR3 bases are TGTGCCAGCAGGCCCACAGGGGGCGGTGCCCACTCTAGCACAGATACGCAGTATTTT. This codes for CASRPTGGGAHSSTDTQYF.

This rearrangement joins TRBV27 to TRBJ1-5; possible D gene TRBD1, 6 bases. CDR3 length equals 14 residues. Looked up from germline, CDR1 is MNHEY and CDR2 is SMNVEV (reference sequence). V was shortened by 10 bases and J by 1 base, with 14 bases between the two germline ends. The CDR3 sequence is CANRSGVSNQPQHF. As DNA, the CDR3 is TGTGCCAACCGCTCAGGGGTAAGCAATCAGCCCCAGCATTTT.

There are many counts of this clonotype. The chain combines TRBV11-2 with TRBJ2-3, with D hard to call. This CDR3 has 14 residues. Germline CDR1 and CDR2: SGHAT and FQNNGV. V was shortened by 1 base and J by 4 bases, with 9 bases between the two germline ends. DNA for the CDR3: TGTGCCAGCAGCTTAGTGGGCGCAGCAGATACGCAGTATTTT. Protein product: CASSLVGAADTQYF. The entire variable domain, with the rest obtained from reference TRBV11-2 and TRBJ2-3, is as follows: EAGVAQSPRYKIIEKRQSVAFWCNPISGHATLYWYQQILGQGPKLLIQFQNNGVVDDSQLPKDRFSAERLKGVDSTLKIQPAKLEDSAVYLCASSLVGAADTQYFGPGTRLTVL.

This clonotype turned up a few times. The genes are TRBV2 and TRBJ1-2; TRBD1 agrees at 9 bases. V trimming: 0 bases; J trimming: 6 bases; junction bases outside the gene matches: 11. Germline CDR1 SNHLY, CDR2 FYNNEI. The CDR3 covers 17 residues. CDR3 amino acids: CASSEASIGTGIHGYTF. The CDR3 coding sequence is TGTGCCAGCAGTGAAGCCTCTATCGGGACAGGGATACATGGCTACACCTTC.

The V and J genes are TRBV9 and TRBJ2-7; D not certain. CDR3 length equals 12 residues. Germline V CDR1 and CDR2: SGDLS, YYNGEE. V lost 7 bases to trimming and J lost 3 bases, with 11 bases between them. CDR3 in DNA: TGTGCCAGCGATAGGGAACTCTACGAGCAGTACTTC. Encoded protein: CASDRELYEQYF.

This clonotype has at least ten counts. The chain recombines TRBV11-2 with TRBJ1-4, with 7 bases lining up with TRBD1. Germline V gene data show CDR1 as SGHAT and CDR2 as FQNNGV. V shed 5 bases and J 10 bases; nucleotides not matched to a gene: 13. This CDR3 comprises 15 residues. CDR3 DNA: TGTGCCAGCAGCGATCGACAGGGACCTACCTTAAAACTGTTTTTT. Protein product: CASSDRQGPTLKLFF.